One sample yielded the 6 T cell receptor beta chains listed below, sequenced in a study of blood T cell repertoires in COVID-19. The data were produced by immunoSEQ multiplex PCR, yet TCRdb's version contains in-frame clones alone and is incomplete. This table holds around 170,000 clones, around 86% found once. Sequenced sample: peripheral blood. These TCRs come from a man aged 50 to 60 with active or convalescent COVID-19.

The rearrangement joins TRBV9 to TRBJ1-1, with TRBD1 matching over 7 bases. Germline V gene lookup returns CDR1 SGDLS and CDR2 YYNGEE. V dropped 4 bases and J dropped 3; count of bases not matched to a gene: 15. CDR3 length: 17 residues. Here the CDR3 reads CASSSRRDSLRDTEAFF. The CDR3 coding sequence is TGTGCCAGCAGCTCCCGACGGGACAGCCTACGAGACACTGAAGCTTTCTTT.

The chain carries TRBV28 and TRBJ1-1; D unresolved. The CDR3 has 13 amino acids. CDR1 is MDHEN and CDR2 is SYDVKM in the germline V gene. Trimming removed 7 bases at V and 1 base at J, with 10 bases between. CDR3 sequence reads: CASIPSGNTEAFF. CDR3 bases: TGTGCCAGCATACCATCCGGGAACACTGAAGCTTTCTTT. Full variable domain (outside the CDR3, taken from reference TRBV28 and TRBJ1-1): DVKVTQSSRYLVKRTGEKVFLECVQDMDHENMFWYRQDPGLGLRLIYFSYDVKMKEKGDIPEGYSVSREKKERFSLILESASTNQTSMYLCASIPSGNTEAFFGQGTRLTVV.

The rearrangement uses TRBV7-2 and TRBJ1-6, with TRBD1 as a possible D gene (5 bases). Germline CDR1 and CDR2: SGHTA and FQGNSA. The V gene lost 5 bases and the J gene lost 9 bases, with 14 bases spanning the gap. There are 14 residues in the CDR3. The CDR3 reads CASSPRQSSSPLHF. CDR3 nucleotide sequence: TGTGCCAGCAGCCCCCGACAGAGTAGTTCACCCCTCCACTTT.

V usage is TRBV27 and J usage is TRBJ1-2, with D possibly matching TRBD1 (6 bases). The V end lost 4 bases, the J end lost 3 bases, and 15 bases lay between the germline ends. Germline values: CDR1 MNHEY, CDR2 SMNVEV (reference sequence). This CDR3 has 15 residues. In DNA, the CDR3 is TGTGCCAGCAGTTCCCCGTCGACAGGAGACTATGGCTACACCTTC. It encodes CASSSPSTGDYGYTF.

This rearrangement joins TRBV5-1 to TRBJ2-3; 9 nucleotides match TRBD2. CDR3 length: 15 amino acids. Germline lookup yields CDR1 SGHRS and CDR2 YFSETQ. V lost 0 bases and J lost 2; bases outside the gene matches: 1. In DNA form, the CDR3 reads TGCGCCAGCAGCTTGGCTAGCGGGGTCACAGATACGCAGTATTTT. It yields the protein CASSLASGVTDTQYF.

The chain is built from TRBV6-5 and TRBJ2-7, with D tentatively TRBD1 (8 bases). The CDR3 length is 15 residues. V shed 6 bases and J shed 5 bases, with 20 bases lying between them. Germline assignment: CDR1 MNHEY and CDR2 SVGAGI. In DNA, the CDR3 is TGTGCCAGCAGACCCGGACAGGGAGGGGTCCACGAGCAGTACTTC. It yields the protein CASRPGQGGVHEQYF.